A selection of T cell receptor beta chains follows, all from one sample in a study of cytomegalovirus exposure and HLA in healthy donors. Using immunoSEQ multiplex PCR, the repertoire was profiled, and TCRdb retains in-frame clones only, with some absent. The listing records fewer than 150,000 clones. The specimen was PBMCs. The receptor set was obtained from a woman aged 55-75 years in good health and CMV-seronegative. Both conserved end residues are part of each CDR3. Fields, in order: CDR3 length, V gene, J gene, D gene, CDR3 protein, CDR3 DNA. A D gene is named only where the DNA matches it firmly.

cdr3_length: 12
v_call: TRBV7-8
j_call: TRBJ2-1
d_call: TRBD2
cdr3_aa: CASDGGFNEQFF
cdr3_nt: TGTGCCAGCGACGGGGGGTTCAATGAGCAGTTCTTC

cdr3_length: 15
v_call: TRBV10-3
j_call: TRBJ2-7
d_call: TRBD2
cdr3_aa: CAISAVLAGAYEQYF
cdr3_nt: TGTGCCATCAGTGCTGTTTTAGCGGGAGCGTACGAGCAGTACTTC

cdr3_length: 15
v_call: TRBV5-1
j_call: TRBJ2-1
d_call: TRBD2
cdr3_aa: CASRIGTSAADEQFF
cdr3_nt: TGCGCCAGCAGAATTGGGACTAGCGCAGCCGATGAGCAGTTCTTC

cdr3_length: 13
v_call: TRBV28
j_call: TRBJ2-7
d_call: TRBD1
cdr3_aa: CASSSDRTYEQYF
cdr3_nt: TGTGCCAGCAGTTCGGACAGGACCTACGAGCAGTACTTC

cdr3_length: 12
v_call: TRBV21-1
j_call: TRBJ1-4
d_call: NA
cdr3_aa: CASKRGGEKLFF
cdr3_nt: TGTGCCAGCAAGCGCGGGGGGGAAAAACTGTTTTTT

cdr3_length: 14
v_call: TRBV19
j_call: TRBJ2-7
d_call: TRBD2
cdr3_aa: CASSIREGRYEQYF
cdr3_nt: TGTGCCAGTAGTATACGGGAGGGCCGTTACGAGCAGTACTTC

cdr3_length: 19
v_call: TRBV7-3
j_call: TRBJ2-5
d_call: TRBD2
cdr3_aa: CATRHPSRPTSGGTETQYF
cdr3_nt: TGTGCCACCCGACACCCCTCCCGCCCGACTAGCGGGGGTACGGAGACCCAGTACTTC

cdr3_length: 18
v_call: TRBV21-1
j_call: TRBJ1-4
d_call: NA
cdr3_aa: CASRKSRRGPRENEKLFF
cdr3_nt: TGTGCCAGCCGCAAAAGCCGCAGGGGGCCTCGGGAAAATGAAAAACTGTTTTTT

cdr3_length: 18
v_call: TRBV28
j_call: TRBJ2-1
d_call: TRBD2
cdr3_aa: CASTTPGLGWSSYNEQFF
cdr3_nt: TGTGCCAGCACCACTCCGGGACTAGGTTGGAGCTCCTACAATGAGCAGTTCTTC

cdr3_length: 11
v_call: TRBV28
j_call: TRBJ1-1
d_call: NA
cdr3_aa: CASRGQFEAFF
cdr3_nt: TGTGCCAGCAGGGGACAATTTGAAGCTTTCTTT

cdr3_length: 15
v_call: TRBV2
j_call: TRBJ1-6
d_call: TRBD1
cdr3_aa: CASKSGGPENSPLHF
cdr3_nt: TGTGCCAGCAAATCAGGGGGACCGGAGAATTCACCCCTCCACTTT

cdr3_length: 13
v_call: TRBV28
j_call: TRBJ2-1
d_call: NA
cdr3_aa: CASSLYRNNEQFF
cdr3_nt: TGTGCCAGCAGTTTATACAGGAACAATGAGCAGTTCTTC

cdr3_length: 12
v_call: TRBV7-8
j_call: TRBJ2-7
d_call: NA
cdr3_aa: CASSTRDNEQYF
cdr3_nt: TGTGCCAGCAGCACCAGGGATAACGAGCAGTACTTC

cdr3_length: 14
v_call: TRBV7-3
j_call: TRBJ2-1
d_call: TRBD2
cdr3_aa: CASSLGLADNEQFF
cdr3_nt: TGTGCCAGCAGCTTGGGACTAGCGGACAATGAGCAGTTCTTC

cdr3_length: 16
v_call: TRBV28
j_call: TRBJ2-7
d_call: TRBD2
cdr3_aa: CASSSSGAGASYEQYF
cdr3_nt: TGTGCCAGCAGTTCCTCCGGGGCGGGAGCCTCCTACGAGCAGTACTTC

cdr3_length: 12
v_call: TRBV19
j_call: TRBJ2-7
d_call: TRBD2
cdr3_aa: CAGGGNPYEQYF
cdr3_nt: TGTGCCGGGGGGGGGAATCCCTACGAGCAGTACTTC

cdr3_length: 18
v_call: TRBV2
j_call: TRBJ1-5
d_call: TRBD1
cdr3_aa: CASSNGAVGQGKNQPQHF
cdr3_nt: TGTGCCAGCAGTAACGGGGCAGTGGGACAGGGAAAAAATCAGCCCCAGCATTTT

cdr3_length: 15
v_call: TRBV5-1
j_call: TRBJ1-1
d_call: TRBD1
cdr3_aa: CASSLAVGQGTEAFF
cdr3_nt: TGCGCCAGCAGCTTGGCAGTGGGACAGGGAACTGAAGCTTTCTTT

cdr3_length: 11
v_call: TRBV6-1
j_call: TRBJ2-7
d_call: NA
cdr3_aa: CASSRGYEQYF
cdr3_nt: TGTGCCAGCAGTAGGGGTTACGAGCAGTACTTC

cdr3_length: 14
v_call: TRBV2
j_call: TRBJ1-1
d_call: NA
cdr3_aa: CASKKGELNTEAFF
cdr3_nt: TGTGCCAGCAAAAAGGGGGAACTGAACACTGAAGCTTTCTTT

cdr3_length: 17
v_call: TRBV12-5
j_call: TRBJ1-1
d_call: NA
cdr3_aa: CASGLSFLSTGNTEAFF
cdr3_nt: TGTGCTAGTGGTTTGAGTTTTTTATCGACGGGGAACACTGAAGCTTTCTTT

cdr3_length: 12
v_call: TRBV11-2
j_call: TRBJ2-3
d_call: NA
cdr3_aa: CASSPSLDTQYF
cdr3_nt: TGTGCCAGCAGCCCCTCCCTTGATACGCAGTATTTT

cdr3_length: 18
v_call: TRBV4-2
j_call: TRBJ1-3
d_call: TRBD1
cdr3_aa: CASSQGTGTPSSGNTIYF
cdr3_nt: TGTGCCAGCAGCCAAGGGACAGGGACCCCAAGCTCTGGAAACACCATATATTTT

cdr3_length: 18
v_call: TRBV25-1
j_call: TRBJ1-6
d_call: TRBD1
cdr3_aa: CASSEYAQGVSYNSPLHF
cdr3_nt: TGTGCCAGCAGTGAATATGCCCAGGGGGTATCGTATAATTCACCCCTCCACTTT

cdr3_length: 17
v_call: TRBV28
j_call: TRBJ1-6
d_call: TRBD1
cdr3_aa: CASRVRDRSSYNSPLHF
cdr3_nt: TGTGCCAGCAGGGTCCGGGACAGGAGCTCCTATAATTCACCCCTCCACTTT

cdr3_length: 14
v_call: TRBV9
j_call: TRBJ2-7
d_call: TRBD2
cdr3_aa: CASSVGGSAYEQYF
cdr3_nt: TGTGCCAGCAGCGTAGGCGGGAGTGCCTACGAGCAGTACTTC

cdr3_length: 18
v_call: TRBV7-2
j_call: TRBJ1-4
d_call: TRBD1
cdr3_aa: CASSFHPGQPDSTEKLFF
cdr3_nt: TGTGCCAGCAGTTTTCATCCGGGACAGCCTGATTCCACTGAAAAACTGTTTTTT

cdr3_length: 14
v_call: TRBV25-1
j_call: TRBJ2-3
d_call: NA
cdr3_aa: CASSGQTSTDTQYF
cdr3_nt: TGTGCCAGCAGTGGCCAAACTAGCACAGATACGCAGTATTTT

cdr3_length: 15
v_call: TRBV29-1
j_call: TRBJ2-1
d_call: NA
cdr3_aa: CSVVMGSSSYNEQFF
cdr3_nt: TGCAGCGTTGTAATGGGCTCCAGCTCCTACAATGAGCAGTTCTTC

cdr3_length: 15
v_call: TRBV7-9
j_call: TRBJ1-1
d_call: TRBD1
cdr3_aa: CASSLSTGMNTEAFF
cdr3_nt: TGTGCCAGCAGCTTATCGACAGGGATGAACACTGAAGCTTTCTTT

cdr3_length: 17
v_call: TRBV7-9
j_call: TRBJ2-1
d_call: TRBD1
cdr3_aa: CASSRTGTGGRRGEQFF
cdr3_nt: TGTGCCAGCAGCCGTACCGGGACAGGGGGCAGGAGGGGTGAGCAGTTCTTC

cdr3_length: 14
v_call: TRBV19
j_call: TRBJ1-1
d_call: NA
cdr3_aa: CASRDQGGWTEAFF
cdr3_nt: TGTGCCAGTAGAGACCAGGGAGGATGGACTGAAGCTTTCTTT

cdr3_length: 17
v_call: TRBV19
j_call: TRBJ2-2
d_call: NA
cdr3_aa: CASSSGQRLSRGGELFF
cdr3_nt: TGTGCCAGTAGTTCAGGACAGCGGCTTAGTAGGGGCGGGGAGCTGTTTTTT

cdr3_length: 16
v_call: TRBV14
j_call: TRBJ1-3
d_call: TRBD1
cdr3_aa: CASSQPGQGPGNTIYF
cdr3_nt: TGTGCCAGCAGCCAACCCGGACAGGGCCCCGGAAACACCATATATTTT

cdr3_length: 16
v_call: TRBV5-1
j_call: TRBJ2-5
d_call: NA
cdr3_aa: CASSLAVASGEETQYF
cdr3_nt: TGCGCCAGCAGCTTGGCCGTCGCCTCCGGGGAGGAGACCCAGTACTTC

cdr3_length: 16
v_call: TRBV19
j_call: TRBJ2-3
d_call: NA
cdr3_aa: CASSILGAQVPDTQYF
cdr3_nt: TGTGCCAGTAGTATCCTGGGGGCGCAGGTTCCAGATACGCAGTATTTT